The rows below give T cell receptor beta chains drawn from one sample of a study of blood T cell repertoires in COVID-19. Produced via immunoSEQ multiplex PCR; TCRdb's table is partial and in-frame only. The profile covers roughly 200,000 clones, with around four fifths appearing a single time and about 27% taken by the ten largest. Sequencing was carried out using peripheral blood. These TCRs come from a man between 40 and 49 years old with acute or convalescent COVID-19. CDR3s include the opening cysteine and the closing phenylalanine or tryptophan. A D gene is named only where the DNA matches it firmly. Clone size is shown for a subset of rows, as once, few, many or a class of expanded clone.

TRBV9,TRBJ1-4,NA,NA,CASSATSNEKLFF,TGTGCCAGCAGCGCTACGTCTAATGAAAAACTGTTTTTT
TRBV29-1,TRBJ2-1,TRBD2,NA,CSVAGTRSYNEQFF,TGCAGCGTGGCCGGGACTAGGTCCTACAATGAGCAGTTCTTC
TRBV6-1,TRBJ2-5,TRBD2,NA,CASSAGLAGVAETQYF,TGTGCCAGCAGTGCGGGACTAGCGGGAGTAGCGGAGACCCAGTACTTC
TRBV4-1,TRBJ2-7,NA,NA,CASSPRETYEQYF,TGCGCCAGCAGCCCCCGGGAGACCTACGAGCAGTACTTC
TRBV5-6,TRBJ1-4,TRBD1,NA,CASSNRGTNEKLFF,TGTGCCAGCAGCAACAGGGGCACTAATGAAAAACTGTTTTTT
TRBV5-1,TRBJ2-1,TRBD2,NA,CASSLEAGVYNEQFF,TGCGCCAGCAGCTTGGAAGCGGGAGTATACAATGAGCAGTTCTTC
TRBV6-5,TRBJ2-1,NA,few,CASRPTPYNEQFF,TGTGCCAGCAGACCCACACCGTACAATGAGCAGTTCTTC
TRBV4-2,TRBJ2-3,TRBD2,NA,CASSLGLADTDTQYF,TGTGCCAGCAGCCTTGGACTAGCGGACACAGATACGCAGTATTTT
TRBV9,TRBJ1-1,NA,NA,CASSPRTEAFF,TGTGCCAGCAGCCCCAGGACTGAAGCTTTCTTT
TRBV14,TRBJ1-2,NA,NA,CASSPISGQDSWGYTF,TGTGCCAGCAGCCCAATATCCGGACAAGACTCCTGGGGCTACACCTTC
TRBV7-7,TRBJ2-5,TRBD2,NA,CASSLGTSGTQYF,TGTGCCAGCAGCCTTGGGACTAGCGGGACCCAGTACTTC
TRBV7-2,TRBJ2-2,TRBD1,once,CASSPYRGTGELFF,TGTGCCAGCAGCCCCTACAGGGGTACCGGGGAGCTGTTTTTT
TRBV19,TRBJ2-5,TRBD1,NA,CASSMVGTGLETQYF,TGTGCCAGTAGTATGGTTGGGACAGGGTTAGAGACCCAGTACTTC
TRBV5-1,TRBJ1-2,NA,few,CASSLQGQDGYTF,TGCGCCAGCAGCTTACAGGGTCAAGATGGCTACACCTTC
TRBV6-6,TRBJ2-7,TRBD2,NA,CASSSTTSDPYEQYF,TGTGCCAGCAGTTCTACAACTAGCGACCCCTACGAGCAGTACTTC
TRBV9,TRBJ2-1,NA,NA,CASSVEGERDNEQFF,TGTGCCAGCAGCGTAGAGGGTGAGAGGGACAATGAGCAGTTCTTC
TRBV14,TRBJ2-1,TRBD2,NA,CASSQDTRASGRDNEQFF,TGTGCCAGCAGCCAAGATACGAGGGCTAGCGGGAGGGACAATGAGCAGTTCTTC
TRBV5-1,TRBJ2-1,NA,NA,CASSLIPGHLYNEQFF,TGCGCCAGCAGCTTGATTCCGGGACACCTCTACAATGAGCAGTTCTTC
TRBV27,TRBJ1-2,NA,NA,CATIGPPLYGYTF,TGTGCCACTATTGGTCCTCCCCTCTATGGCTACACCTTC
TRBV6-2/TRBV6-3,TRBJ1-1,TRBD1,once,CASSRDRVRAFF,TGTGCCAGCAGTCGGGACAGGGTCCGGGCTTTCTTT
TRBV3-1/TRBV3-2,TRBJ1-5,NA,NA,CASSPRGVSPQHF,TGTGCCAGCAGCCCCAGGGGTGTGAGCCCCCAGCATTTT
TRBV15,TRBJ1-1,NA,NA,CATSREVGNTEAFF,TGTGCCACCAGCAGAGAGGTCGGGAACACTGAAGCTTTCTTT
TRBV30,TRBJ2-7,TRBD2,NA,CAWHLGTTYYEQYF,TGTGCCTGGCACCTCGGGACTACCTACTACGAGCAGTACTTC
TRBV5-4,TRBJ2-7,NA,NA,CASSYRVANSYEQYF,TGTGCCAGCAGCTACCGGGTGGCAAACTCCTACGAGCAGTACTTC